The 13 T cell receptor beta chains in this list originate from one sample, sequenced in a study of T cell changes during pregnancy in multiple sclerosis. Data came from immunoSEQ multiplex PCR; TCRdb stores just in-frame clones and leaves some out. The table shows 65,000 to 85,000 clones, with around 90% occurring only once. The sequenced sample was CD4+ T cells from peripheral blood mononuclear cells, obtained after pregnancy. These TCRs come from a female donor with multiple sclerosis, enrolled in a pregnancy study.

The chain links TRBV30 to TRBJ2-3; a weak D match, TRBD1 (6 bases). The CDR3 runs to 15 residues. Germline CDR1 GTSNPN, CDR2 SVGIG (reference sequence). The V gene lost 1 base and the J gene lost 3 bases, with 14 bases spanning the gap. As DNA, the CDR3 is TGTGCCTGGAGTGCAGGGGTGGGCGAGACAGATACGCAGTATTTT. This sequence encodes CAWSAGVGETDTQYF.

The chain uses TRBV9 and TRBJ1-2, with D uncertain. V lost 0 bases to trimming and J lost 5 bases, with 14 bases between them. This CDR3 is built from 15 residues. Germline-derived CDR1 and CDR2 are SGDLS and YYNGEE. CDR3 sequence: CASSVEPGMGYGYTF. The DNA for the CDR3 is TGTGCCAGCAGCGTAGAGCCGGGGATGGGGTATGGCTACACCTTC.

The chain has TRBV28 and TRBJ2-7; 7 bases align to TRBD1. J lost 3 bases, V lost 1 base, and 6 bases had no gene match. The germline V gene encodes CDR1 MDHEN and CDR2 SYDVKM. The CDR3 spans 15 residues. This chain's CDR3 is CASSLSGTAVYEQYF. In DNA form, the CDR3 reads TGTGCCAGCAGTTTATCGGGGACAGCAGTCTACGAGCAGTACTTC.

This clone was seen just once. This sequence joins TRBV7-2 and TRBJ2-7; 11 bases line up with TRBD2. After removal of 2 bases from V and 2 bases from J, the junction contained 2 bases not matched to a gene. The CDR3 length is 15 residues. From germline, CDR1 is SGHTA and CDR2 FQGNSA. The CDR3 sequence is CASSLRLAGTYEQYF. CDR3 nucleotide sequence: TGTGCCAGCAGCTTACGACTAGCGGGAACCTACGAGCAGTACTTC.

The chain combines TRBV9 with TRBJ2-7; 9 bases fit TRBD2. The V and J ends lost 0 bases and 4 bases, in that order; junction bases with no gene match: 2. Looked up from germline, CDR1 is SGDLS and CDR2 is YYNGEE. The CDR3 covers 14 residues. CDR3 DNA sequence: TGTGCCAGCAGCGTAGGGGGACTAGCATACGAGCAGTACTTC. This translates into CASSVGGLAYEQYF.

This chain connects TRBV18 to TRBJ2-2; tentative D call: TRBD2 (5 bases). This CDR3 contains 16 residues. Germline CDR1 and CDR2: KGHSH and LQKENI. The ends were cut back, 0 bases at V and 1 base at J, with 9 bases in the middle. The CDR3 nucleotides read TGTGCCAGCTCACCACCTCCTAGCTGGAACACCGGGGAGCTGTTTTTT. Translated: CASSPPPSWNTGELFF.

The V and J genes are TRBV6-6 and TRBJ2-2; 7 positions match TRBD2. Germline CDR1 reads MNHNY; CDR2 reads SVGAGI (reference sequence). The CDR3 loop spans 14 amino acids. Trimming cost V 7 bases and J 3 bases; bases outside gene matches: 5. This CDR3 reads CASNGGRYTGELFF. CDR3 nucleotide sequence: TGTGCCAGCAACGGCGGGAGATACACCGGGGAGCTGTTTTTT.

The chain recombines TRBV5-1 with TRBJ1-5, with 7 bases that match TRBD1. CDR1 is SGHRS and CDR2 is YFSETQ in the germline V gene. CDR3 length: 14 residues. V trimming: 2 bases; J trimming: 3 bases; junction bases outside the gene matches: 2. The CDR3 DNA reads as TGCGCCAGCAGCTTTGGACAGGCCAATCAGCCCCAGCATTTT. Protein product: CASSFGQANQPQHF.

This clone was seen once. The genes are TRBV5-1 and TRBJ2-1, with D possibly matching TRBD2 (6 bases). CDR3 length equals 14 residues. The germline V gene encodes CDR1 SGHRS and CDR2 YFSETQ. V was clipped by 1 base and J by 6 bases, with 11 bases between them. CDR3 region: CASSLREAANEQFF. The CDR3 nucleotides are TGCGCCAGCAGCTTGAGGGAGGCCGCCAATGAGCAGTTCTTC.

Only one count was recorded for this clone. The chain links TRBV5-4 to TRBJ2-2; 10 bases align to TRBD2. CDR3 length: 17 residues. Germline loops: CDR1 SGHNT, CDR2 YYREEE (reference sequence). Trimming removed 0 bases from V and 3 bases from J; junction bases left unmatched: 5. Here the CDR3 DNA reads TGTGCCAGCAGCTTGGGGCTAGCGGGAGTCGACACCGGGGAGCTGTTTTTT. This gives the protein CASSLGLAGVDTGELFF.

CDR3 protein: CASSLDAARATGELFF. In DNA, the CDR3 is TGCGCCAGCAGCTTGGACGCGGCCAGGGCAACCGGGGAGCTGTTTTTT. The V and J genes are TRBV5-1 and TRBJ2-2, with D maybe TRBD1 (5 bases). The V end lost 0 bases, the J end lost 5 bases, and 14 bases lay between the germline ends. This CDR3 is built from 16 residues. Looked up from germline, CDR1 is SGHRS and CDR2 is YFSETQ. Based on the CDR3 plus reference TRBV5-1 and TRBJ2-2, the full variable domain is KAGVTQTPRYLIKTRGQQVTLSCSPISGHRSVSWYQQTPGQGLQFLFEYFSETQRNKGNFPGRFSGRQFSNSRSEMNVSTLELGDSALYLCASSLDAARATGELFFGEGSRLTVL.

The rearrangement uses TRBV27 and TRBJ1-5; D ambiguous. Per germline, CDR1 MNHEY and CDR2 SMNVEV (reference sequence). Trimming removed 4 bases at V and 5 bases at J, with 12 bases between. This CDR3 is 14 amino acids long. The CDR3 DNA sequence: TGTGCCAGCAGTTCGTATACCGGTTATCAGCCCCAGCATTTT. The encoded protein is CASSSYTGYQPQHF.

The chain links TRBV5-6 to TRBJ2-1, with 8 positions matching TRBD2. The V gene end was trimmed by 1 base and the J gene end by 9 bases; junction bases not matched to a gene: 9. Looked up from germline, CDR1 is SGHDT and CDR2 is YYEEEE. There are 15 residues in the CDR3. The CDR3 sequence: CASSLLGRANLEQFF. The CDR3 nucleotides read TGTGCCAGCAGCTTGCTCGGGAGGGCCAATCTTGAGCAGTTCTTC.